This T cell receptor (beta chain) was retrieved from a study of human T cells and chemical hapten exposure. In germline, CDR1 is SQVTM, CDR2 ANQGSEA. The CDR3 is made up of 12 amino acids. V lost 7 bases to trimming and J lost 7 bases, with 16 bases between them. Stated time point: patch test 1, 2 weeks after DPC sensitization. Treatment meaning: therapeutic diphenylcyclopropenone sensitization with weekly scalp DPC. It was from unfractionated whole blood that total RNA was extracted. Original handling: The median was around 100,000 TCRs per sample, ranging 23,224 to 690,600. MiXCR, applied by TCRdb to the RACE reads, yields one record per CDR3 protein. The V and J calls shown here were made by TCRdb, not taken from the authors' results. Of tens of thousands of distinct CDR3 sequences in the sample, over 9.5% were seen once.

The receptor was isolated from a man aged 35-49 years with alopecia areata. Some clones in this sample may be carry-over from other donors' samples. The sample was whole blood, taken in connection with sensitization to the hapten diphenylcyclopropenone (DPC). The chain recombines TRBV29-1 with TRBJ1-1; tentative D call: TRBD1 (6 bases). The CDR3 DNA reads TGCAGCGGGGAAGCCAGGGGAGTTGAAGCTTTCTTT. Translation: CSGEARGVEAFF.